The 15 T cell receptor beta chains below were found in one sample sequenced in a study of blood T cells in healthy people across ages. A J-beta primer mix and a sample-barcoded 5' primer were used in a second PCR of roughly 7 to 12 cycles. TCRdb reanalysed the 5' RACE reads using MiXCR and keeps one entry per CDR3 protein. The sample lists about 1.5 million distinct CDR3 sequences, approximately 42% occurring once. Sequencing was performed on blood. Receptor source: a woman between 18 and 29 years old in good health.

The V call is TRBV6-4, the J call TRBJ2-3, with 8 nucleotides matching TRBD2. Germline V lookup: CDR1 MRHNA, CDR2 SNTAGT. The length of the CDR3 is 13 residues. The J segment lost 6 bases and the V segment lost 4 bases, leaving 3 bases of the junction unmatched. The CDR3 region is CASSVAGHDTQYF. CDR3 nucleotides: TGTGCCAGCAGTGTAGCGGGGCACGATACGCAGTATTTT.

The rearrangement uses TRBV30 and TRBJ2-1; 7 nucleotides align to TRBD2. The V and J ends lost 3 bases and 0 bases, in that order; junction bases with no gene match: 5. The CDR3 spans 15 residues. Germline V gene sequence: CDR1 GTSNPN, CDR2 SVGIG (reference sequence). The CDR3 spells CAWRGGDYSYNEQFF. DNA for the CDR3: TGTGCCTGGAGGGGGGGGGACTACTCCTACAATGAGCAGTTCTTC.

The CDR3 bases are TGCAGTGTCCCCCGGACAGGGCAAAACTATGGCTACACCTTC. Its translation is CSVPRTGQNYGYTF. V is TRBV20-1 and J is TRBJ1-2; 8 bases are a match to TRBD1. Germline CDR1 and CDR2: DFQATT and SNEGSKA (reference sequence). CDR3 length: 14 amino acids. V shed 7 bases, J shed 2 bases, and the junction held 9 bases outside the gene matches.

The chain combines TRBV7-2 with TRBJ2-4, with TRBD2 identical over 7 bases. The tail of the sequence fits TRBJ2-7 better, so the J call may be wrong. CDR3 length equals 14 residues. Germline V CDR1 and CDR2: SGHTA, FQGNSA. DNA for the CDR3: TGTGCCAGCAGCTTGAGGACTAGTTTTTACGAGCAGTACTTC. It is translated as CASSLRTSFYEQYF.

The gene calls are TRBV7-2 and TRBJ2-1; 9 bases line up with TRBD1. The germline V gene encodes CDR1 SGHTA and CDR2 FQGNSA. Unmatched junction bases numbered 10, after V lost 4 bases and J lost 15 bases. The length of the CDR3 is 13 residues. The CDR3 sequence is CASSSVTGTGSFF. DNA of the CDR3: TGTGCCAGCAGCTCCGTAACCGGGACAGGGTCGTTCTTC.

This clonotype occurred a few times. The chain has TRBV12-3 or TRBV12-4 and TRBJ2-5; 12 positions match TRBD2. The CDR3 has 15 residues. V was clipped by 3 bases and J by 5 bases; unmatched bases: 4. The chain's CDR3 is CASSFSSGGAETQYF. CDR3 coding DNA: TGTGCCAGCAGTTTTTCTAGCGGGGGGGCGGAGACCCAGTACTTC.

Comment on this clonotype: The junction differs from germline at one of its ends, possibly a read error. The rearrangement links TRBV15 to TRBJ2-3; possible D gene TRBD2, 6 bases. This CDR3 contains 17 residues. Germline V lookup: CDR1 LNHNV, CDR2 YYDKDF (reference sequence). The DNA of the CDR3 is TGTGTCACCAGCAGGAGGGGTACGGGCCTTAGCACAGATACGCAGTATTTT. It yields the protein CVTSRRGTGLSTDTQYF.

The rearrangement links TRBV11-2 to TRBJ2-7, with 12 nucleotides matching TRBD2. With 1 base clipped from V and 2 bases from J, the junction kept 6 bases outside the gene matches. This CDR3 region has 17 residues. Germline V lookup: CDR1 SGHAT, CDR2 FQNNGV. The CDR3 here is CASSLVGASGRAYEQYF. The CDR3 nucleotides read TGTGCCAGCAGCTTAGTGGGGGCTAGCGGGAGGGCCTACGAGCAGTACTTC.

CDR3 region: CASSSVDYEQFF. Written as DNA, the CDR3 is TGTGCCAGCTCGTCGGTAGACTACGAGCAGTTCTTC. The chain has TRBV18 and TRBJ2-1; possible D gene TRBD2, 5 bases. Trimming shortened V by 6 bases and J by 10 bases, and 13 bases separated the two germline ends. The germline CDR1 and CDR2 sequences are KGHSH and LQKENI. The CDR3 runs to 12 residues.

J is TRBJ2-1 and V is TRBV12-3 or TRBV12-4; 15 bases are a match to TRBD2. V was clipped by 8 bases and J by 0 bases; unmatched bases: 11. CDR3 length: 19 residues. The CDR3 region is CASAYPGTSGRRSYNEQFF. In DNA, the CDR3 is TGTGCCAGCGCCTACCCTGGGACTAGCGGGAGGCGCTCCTACAATGAGCAGTTCTTC.

This chain uses TRBV7-2 with TRBJ1-1; a possible D gene is TRBD1 (5 bases). Trimming pared 6 bases from V and 0 bases from J, leaving 14 bases between. The CDR3 is 15 amino acids. CDR1 is SGHTA, CDR2 FQGNSA, per germline. The chain's CDR3 is CASRKTGAVNTEAFF. The CDR3 bases are TGTGCCAGCAGGAAAACAGGAGCCGTGAACACTGAAGCTTTCTTT.

The rearrangement uses TRBV28 and TRBJ1-2; weak D call: TRBD1 (6 bases). The V gene lost 6 bases and the J gene lost 3 bases, with 26 bases spanning the gap. Germline CDR1 MDHEN, CDR2 SYDVKM. The CDR3 covers 18 residues. The CDR3 bases are TGTGCCAGCAGCAGCCCTCCTTGGGGGGCTCGTAAATACTATGGCTACACCTTC. Protein product: CASSSPPWGARKYYGYTF.

This clonotype came up once. The chain recombines TRBV27 with TRBJ2-1; D is unclear. The CDR3 extends over 13 amino acids. V was clipped by 5 bases and J by 6 bases, with 11 bases between them. CDR1 and CDR2 from the germline V gene are MNHEY and SMNVEV (reference sequence). This CDR3 reads CASSPLPPNEQFF. In DNA, the CDR3 is TGTGCCAGCAGTCCCCTGCCTCCCAATGAGCAGTTCTTC.

This chain joins TRBV6-5 and TRBJ2-7; possible D gene TRBD2, 7 bases. The CDR3 contains 18 residues. Trimming shortened V by 0 bases and J by 7 bases, and 25 bases separated the two germline ends. The V gene's germline CDR1 is MNHEY and CDR2 SVGAGI. The CDR3 DNA sequence: TGTGCCAGCAGTTACTCGAGTAATGAGGGGGGGCTCTACAATGAGCAGTACTTC. It translates to CASSYSSNEGGLYNEQYF.

V and J are TRBV20-1 and TRBJ2-7; 9 bases map to TRBD2. The germline V gene has CDR1 DFQATT and CDR2 SNEGSKA (reference sequence). With V trimmed by 6 bases and J by 2 bases, 5 bases remained unmatched. The CDR3 sequence is 13 residues long. CDR3 in amino acids: CSAGLARPYEQYF. The CDR3 nucleotides are TGCAGTGCCGGACTAGCGCGACCCTACGAGCAGTACTTC.